The 4 T cell receptor beta chains reported below all come from one sample, sequenced in a study of shared T cell receptors in the human thymus. Profiling relied on immunoSEQ multiplex PCR, and the TCRdb table lists in-frame clones only, not all of them. The sample contains over 450,000 clones, around 78% of which appear only once. This same sample was also taken into another study, of human thymus T cells.

Sequences were obtained from thymocytes. Receptors originate from a boy in the first two years of life with a congenital heart defect.

The chain recombines TRBV6-1 with TRBJ1-4; 9 positions agree with TRBD1. The CDR3 is 17 amino acids. Germline-derived CDR1 and CDR2 are MNHNS and SASEGT. V lost 3 bases, J lost 3 bases, and 8 bases stayed unmatched. The CDR3 sequence is CASSDPGGDRANEKLFF. The DNA of the CDR3 is TGTGCCAGCAGTGACCCGGGGGGGGACAGGGCTAATGAAAAACTGTTTTTT.

A word on this clone: Different DNA sequences within this sample yield the same CDR3. The chain uses TRBV20-1 and TRBJ1-2; 9 bases are shared with TRBD1. Trimming took 6 bases from V and 7 from J; bases not matched to a gene: 3. The germline CDR1 and CDR2 sequences are DFQATT and SNEGSKA (reference sequence). The CDR3 is made up of 11 amino acids. The CDR3 loop reads CSANRGLGYTF. The CDR3 nucleotides are TGCAGTGCAAACAGGGGGCTTGGCTACACCTTC.

V is TRBV6-1 and J is TRBJ1-2; weak D call: TRBD1 (5 bases). This CDR3 has 15 amino acids. Germline V lookup: CDR1 MNHNS, CDR2 SASEGT. V was shortened by 7 bases and J by 4 bases, with 19 bases between the two germline ends. DNA for the CDR3: TGTGCCAGCAATGGGGATTGGCAGGGTGGCTATGGCTACACCTTC. Translated: CASNGDWQGGYGYTF.

This rearrangement joins TRBV14 to TRBJ1-1; D perhaps matches TRBD1 (5 bases). Germline CDR1 and CDR2: SGHDN and FVKESK. The CDR3 contains 14 residues. V was clipped by 4 bases and J by 3 bases, with 12 bases between them. The CDR3 region has the DNA TGTGCCAGCAGCCTTCCCCGGGGGGACACTGAAGCTTTCTTT. Its translation: CASSLPRGDTEAFF. The full variable domain, completed using reference TRBV14 and TRBJ1-1, is EAGVTQFPSHSVIEKGQTVTLRCDPISGHDNLYWYRRVMGKEIKFLLHFVKESKQDESGMPNNRFLAERTGGTYSTLKVQPAELEDSGVYFCASSLPRGDTEAFFGQGTRLTVV.